Listed below are T cell receptor beta chains from one sample, sequenced in a study of T cell responses to AZD1222 COVID-19 vaccine. The method was immunoSEQ multiplex PCR; TCRdb's version includes in-frame clones alone and lacks a portion of them. The sample has about 100,000 clones; just over 85% are singletons. Sequencing used peripheral blood, obtained on day 0 of AZD1222 vaccination. These receptors all stem from an adult in good health. The CDR3 runs from the conserved cysteine through the conserved F or W. A D gene is named only where the DNA matches it firmly. Clone size is given for some rows only: seen once, a few or many times, or a class if the clone is expanded.

TRBV5-1	TRBD2	TRBJ2-7	.	CASSLGPLAGGSYEQYF	TGCGCCAGCAGCTTGGGGCCCCTAGCGGGAGGGTCCTACGAGCAGTACTTC
TRBV6-5	.	TRBJ1-6	.	CASSRQNSPLHF	TGTGCCAGCAGCCGACAGAATTCACCCCTCCACTTT
TRBV7-9	.	TRBJ2-1	.	CASSLSPGGGHSEQFF	TGTGCCAGCAGCTTAAGCCCCGGGGGTGGCCACAGTGAGCAGTTCTTC
TRBV5-5	TRBD1	TRBJ1-1	.	CASSAQGVVTEAFF	TGTGCCAGCAGCGCACAGGGGGTAGTCACTGAAGCTTTCTTT
TRBV30	.	TRBJ1-6	once	CAWNGVAGGGSPLHF	TGTGCCTGGAACGGTGTTGCGGGGGGAGGTTCACCCCTCCACTTT
TRBV28	.	TRBJ1-5	.	CASSLNPQPQHF	TGTGCCAGCAGTTTAAATCCTCAGCCCCAGCATTTT
TRBV27	.	TRBJ1-1	few	CASSKSLNTEAFF	TGTGCCAGCAGTAAGAGCCTGAACACTGAAGCTTTCTTT
TRBV7-9	.	TRBJ2-2	.	CASSFKSNTGELFF	TGTGCCAGCAGCTTTAAATCGAACACCGGGGAGCTGTTTTTT
TRBV3-1/TRBV3-2	TRBD1	TRBJ1-3	.	CASSPNRGHTIYF	TGTGCCAGCAGCCCCAACAGGGGCCACACCATATATTTT
TRBV5-1	.	TRBJ2-3	.	CASSLEGQPTDTQYF	TGCGCCAGCAGCTTGGAAGGCCAACCCACAGATACGCAGTATTTT